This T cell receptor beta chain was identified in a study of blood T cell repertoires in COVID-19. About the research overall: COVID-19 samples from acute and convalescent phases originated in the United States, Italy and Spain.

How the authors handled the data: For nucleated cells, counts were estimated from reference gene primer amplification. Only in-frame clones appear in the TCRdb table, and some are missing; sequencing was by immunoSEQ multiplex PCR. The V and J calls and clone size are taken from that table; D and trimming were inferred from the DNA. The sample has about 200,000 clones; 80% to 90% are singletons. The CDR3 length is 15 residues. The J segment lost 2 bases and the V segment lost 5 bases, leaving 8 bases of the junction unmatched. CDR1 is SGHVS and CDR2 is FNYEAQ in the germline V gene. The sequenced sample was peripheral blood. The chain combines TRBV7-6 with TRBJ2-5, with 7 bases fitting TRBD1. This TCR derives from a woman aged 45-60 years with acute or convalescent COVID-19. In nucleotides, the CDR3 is TGTGCCAGCAGCCAACAGGACAGGTTGCAAGAGACCCAGTACTTC. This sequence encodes CASSQQDRLQETQYF.